A selection of T cell receptor beta chains follows, all from one sample in a study of OX40 agonist ivuxolimab in advanced cancers. TCRdb's copy holds only in-frame clones and misses some; the assay was immunoSEQ multiplex PCR. The sample yields about 60,000 clones, around 83% seen once. The sample consisted of CD4+ or CD8+ T cells sorted from blood, taken in a trial of the OX40 agonist ivuxolimab. Every receptor here comes from an adult with an advanced solid tumor such as melanoma, head and neck, liver or kidney cancer. CDR3s include the opening cysteine and the closing phenylalanine or tryptophan. D genes are given only for firm matches. Clone size appears in some rows only: once, few, many, or a class for an expanded clone.

CDR3 protein	CDR3 DNA	D gene	clone size	V gene	J gene
CSVEGQHQNTEAFF	TGCAGCGTTGAAGGGCAGCATCAGAACACTGAAGCTTTCTTT	-	-	TRBV29-1	TRBJ1-1
CSVGRTGPNYGYTF	TGCAGCGTTGGTCGGACAGGGCCTAACTATGGCTACACCTTC	TRBD1	-	TRBV29-1	TRBJ1-2
CASSLHGTANTEAFF	TGTGCCAGCAGCTTACATGGGACAGCGAACACTGAAGCTTTCTTT	TRBD1	-	TRBV7-3	TRBJ1-1
CAWSVQQTPNEKLFF	TGTGCCTGGAGTGTTCAACAGACCCCTAATGAAAAACTGTTTTTT	-	-	TRBV30	TRBJ1-4
CASSLERGGTDTQYF	TGTGCCAGCAGCTTAGAGCGGGGGGGCACAGATACGCAGTATTTT	TRBD2	-	TRBV7-3	TRBJ2-3
CASSLGRFGEKLFF	TGTGCCAGCAGCTTGGGACGGTTTGGTGAAAAACTGTTTTTT	-	-	TRBV5-6	TRBJ1-4
CASRLGHLSGNTIYF	TGTGCCAGCAGGTTGGGACACCTCTCTGGAAACACCATATATTTT	-	-	TRBV6-1	TRBJ1-3
CASRRQGDTEAFF	TGCGCCAGCAGAAGACAGGGAGATACTGAAGCTTTCTTT	TRBD1	-	TRBV10-1	TRBJ1-1
CASSVSGTGGYGYTF	TGTGCCAGCAGCGTCTCCGGGACAGGGGGCTATGGCTACACCTTC	TRBD1	-	TRBV7-9	TRBJ1-2
CASSLAGGQSAGNTIYF	TGCGCCAGCAGCTTGGCGGGGGGACAGTCGGCTGGAAACACCATATATTTT	TRBD1	few	TRBV5-1	TRBJ1-3
CASRSGQGKRRGNQPQHF	TGTGCCAGCAGGTCGGGACAGGGGAAAAGGCGGGGCAATCAGCCCCAGCATTTT	TRBD1	-	TRBV27	TRBJ1-5
CASSPGGRGGNQFF	TGTGCCAGCAGCCCAGGAGGGCGGGGGGGGAATCAGTTCTTC	TRBD2	-	TRBV4-2	TRBJ2-1
CASNPDSSGNTIYF	TGTGCCAGCAACCCGGACAGCTCTGGAAACACCATATATTTT	-	-	TRBV9	TRBJ1-3
CASSTGQYSNQPQHF	TGTGCCAGCAGCACCGGACAGTATAGCAATCAGCCCCAGCATTTT	-	few	TRBV5-8	TRBJ1-5
CASSSVGPNTEAFF	TGTGCCAGCAGTTCGGTTGGTCCGAACACTGAAGCTTTCTTT	-	-	TRBV6-1	TRBJ1-1
CASSPAGTGDEQYF	TGTGCCAGCAGTCCAGCCGGGACAGGGGACGAGCAGTACTTC	TRBD1	-	TRBV6-5	TRBJ2-7
CASSLGLTSGYEQYF	TGCGCCAGCAGCTTGGGACTTACCTCTGGGTACGAGCAGTACTTC	-	-	TRBV5-1	TRBJ2-7
CAWSPSVSGNTIYF	TGTGCCTGGAGCCCATCAGTATCTGGAAACACCATATATTTT	-	once	TRBV30	TRBJ1-3
CASSLVQSSYEQYF	TGCGCCAGCAGCTTGGTCCAGAGCTCCTACGAGCAGTACTTC	-	once	TRBV5-1	TRBJ2-7
CASTPEGGWTEAFF	TGTGCCAGCACTCCCGAGGGGGGTTGGACTGAAGCTTTCTTT	-	-	TRBV6-1	TRBJ1-1
CASSSRDRGIDTQYF	TGCGCCAGCAGCTCGAGGGACAGGGGAATAGATACGCAGTATTTT	TRBD1	-	TRBV5-1	TRBJ2-3
CASSFGGGMETQYF	TGCGCCAGCAGCTTCGGGGGGGGCATGGAGACCCAGTACTTC	TRBD2	-	TRBV5-1	TRBJ2-5
CASSLVVGRGTTLYGYTF	TGTGCCAGCAGCTTAGTAGTTGGCAGGGGGACCACCCTCTATGGCTACACCTTC	TRBD1	-	TRBV7-9	TRBJ1-2
CASSFGTGRGYEQYF	TGCGCCAGCAGCTTCGGGACAGGCCGAGGTTACGAGCAGTACTTC	TRBD1	-	TRBV5-1	TRBJ2-7
CASSQQGADEQYF	TGTGCCAGCAGCCAACAGGGGGCCGACGAGCAGTACTTC	TRBD1	-	TRBV27	TRBJ2-7
CASSLLGLNYEQYF	TGTGCCAGCAGCCTCCTGGGGTTGAACTACGAGCAGTACTTC	-	-	TRBV6-5	TRBJ2-7
CASSFSGMGTYGYTF	TGTGCCAGCAGCTTCTCGGGGATGGGCACCTATGGCTACACCTTC	-	-	TRBV13	TRBJ1-2
CASSSDPGTATYEQYF	TGTGCCAGCAGCTCGGATCCCGGGACGGCGACCTACGAGCAGTACTTC	-	once	TRBV5-4	TRBJ2-7
CASRRTGGLGLNTEAFF	TGTGCCAGCAGAAGGACAGGGGGCTTGGGGCTGAACACTGAAGCTTTCTTT	TRBD1	-	TRBV28	TRBJ1-1
CSVEVGTGYTF	TGCAGCGTTGAAGTAGGGACCGGCTACACCTTC	-	once	TRBV29-1	TRBJ1-2
CASSLWPYEQYF	TGCGCCAGCAGCTTGTGGCCCTACGAGCAGTACTTC	-	medium-sized	TRBV5-1	TRBJ2-7
CASSPGPGQGIIGEKLFF	TGTGCCAGCTCACCAGGGCCGGGACAGGGTATAATCGGTGAAAAACTGTTTTTT	TRBD1	-	TRBV18	TRBJ1-4
CASTNPSYEQYF	TGTGCCAGCACCAATCCCTCCTACGAGCAGTACTTC	-	-	TRBV28	TRBJ2-7
CASTRIGNSAYGYTF	TGTGCCAGCACTCGAATTGGGAACAGCGCCTATGGCTACACCTTC	-	-	TRBV2	TRBJ1-2
CASIPDGAGGETQYF	TGCGCCTCGATCCCTGACGGGGCCGGGGGAGAGACCCAGTACTTC	-	-	TRBV5-1	TRBJ2-5
CATSRLGGGNYGYTF	TGTGCCACCAGCAGACTTGGCGGGGGAAACTATGGCTACACCTTC	-	-	TRBV15	TRBJ1-2
CASSKTGTPYEQYF	TGTGCCAGCAGCAAAACCGGGACCCCCTACGAGCAGTACTTC	-	-	TRBV27	TRBJ2-7
CASSLGLQPYNEQFF	TGTGCCAGCAGCTTAGGCTTACAACCCTACAATGAGCAGTTCTTC	-	once	TRBV7-3	TRBJ2-1
CASSYRGRNTEAFF	TGTGCCAGCAGTTACCGGGGGCGGAACACTGAAGCTTTCTTT	-	-	TRBV27	TRBJ1-1
CASSSRVIQAFF	TGTGCCAGCAGCTCACGTGTCATTCAAGCTTTCTTT	-	-	TRBV7-9	TRBJ1-1
CASSPTSGTVNQPQHF	TGTGCCAGCTCACCAACTTCCGGGACAGTAAATCAGCCCCAGCATTTT	TRBD1	-	TRBV18	TRBJ1-5
CASSLTSGTDTQYF	TGTGCCAGCAGCTTAACTAGCGGGACAGATACGCAGTATTTT	TRBD2	-	TRBV11-2	TRBJ2-3
CASSLSPYEQYF	TGTGCCAGCAGCTTATCACCTTACGAGCAGTACTTC	-	-	TRBV11-1	TRBJ2-7
CASSAQRGAAVEQYF	TGCGCCAGCAGCGCGCAGCGGGGTGCCGCGGTAGAGCAGTACTTC	TRBD2	-	TRBV5-1	TRBJ2-7